The 11 T cell receptor beta chains given below trace back to one sample, sequenced in a study of T-cell reconstitution after alpha-beta-depleted transplantation in children. Unique molecular identifiers tagged the TCRbeta library. MiXCR, run by TCRdb on the PCR reads, gives a single entry per CDR3 protein. The repertoire holds approximately 130,000 distinct CDR3 sequences, with about a tenth as singletons. Sequences were derived from PBMCs, mostly from graft donor cells, sampled 180 days after TCRalphabeta/CD19-depleted stem cell transplant. The receptor source for this set is a girl less than two years old who had a stem cell transplant for combined immunodeficiency, so the T cells may come from the graft donor.

This clonotype came up a few times. The rearrangement joins TRBV7-9 to TRBJ2-1; 7 nucleotides line up with TRBD1. The V gene end was trimmed by 1 base and the J gene end by 5 bases; junction bases not matched to a gene: 5. CDR1 is SEHNR and CDR2 is FQNEAQ in the germline V gene (reference sequence). This CDR3 contains 15 residues. In DNA form, the CDR3 reads TGTGCCAGCAGCTTAGGACAGGGCGATCACAATGAGCAGTTCTTC. Translation: CASSLGQGDHNEQFF. Based on the CDR3 plus reference TRBV7-9 and TRBJ2-1, the full variable domain is DTGVSQNPRHKITKRGQNVTFRCDPISEHNRLYWYRQTLGQGPEFLTYFQNEAQLEKSRLLSDRFSAERPKGSFSTLEIQRTEQGDSAMYLCASSLGQGDHNEQFFGPGTRLTVL.

V gene TRBV3-1 combines with J gene TRBJ2-7; no firm D call. The germline V gene has CDR1 LGHDT and CDR2 YNNKEL (reference sequence). This CDR3 has 14 amino acids. The germline V and J ends were trimmed by 3 bases and 0 bases, with 9 bases remaining between them. The CDR3 nucleotides read TGTGCCAGCAGCCAGTTTGTCATCTCCTACGAGCAGTACTTC. Translated: CASSQFVISYEQYF.

The table lists this clonotype with a few counts. The gene calls are TRBV5-1 and TRBJ2-7; a weak D match, TRBD2 (6 bases). The CDR3 has 15 residues. Germline V gene data show CDR1 as SGHRS and CDR2 as YFSETQ. Trimming pared 2 bases from V and 2 bases from J, leaving 14 bases between. CDR3: CASSFFGGWAYEQYF. CDR3 coding DNA: TGCGCCAGCAGCTTTTTTGGGGGGTGGGCCTACGAGCAGTACTTC.

The rearrangement joins TRBV2 to TRBJ1-6; D remains unclear. With 2 bases removed from V and 7 bases from J, the gap between germline ends came to 9 bases. From germline, CDR1 is SNHLY and CDR2 FYNNEI. The CDR3 extends over 14 amino acids. The CDR3 DNA sequence: TGTGCCAGCAGTGAAACGGGGTTCAATTCACCCCTCCACTTT. Amino acids: CASSETGFNSPLHF. The full variable domain, completed using reference TRBV2 and TRBJ1-6, is EPEVTQTPSHQVTQMGQEVILRCVPISNHLYFYWYRQILGQKVEFLVSFYNNEISEKSEIFDDQFSVERPDGSNFTLKIRSTKLEDSAMYFCASSETGFNSPLHFGNGTRLTVT.

The CDR3 coding sequence is TGCAGTGCTATTCCCGGGACAGGGGACGACGAGCAGTACTTC. Amino acid sequence: CSAIPGTGDDEQYF. The chain joins TRBV20-1 to TRBJ2-7, with 10 bases identical to TRBD1. Germline values: CDR1 DFQATT, CDR2 SNEGSKA (reference sequence). The CDR3 spans 14 residues. V gave up 4 bases and J gave up 5 bases; unmatched junction bases: 8.

This clonotype was counted many times. V usage is TRBV12-3 or TRBV12-4 and J usage is TRBJ2-7; no clear D. This CDR3 region has 17 residues. V lost 1 base, J lost 4 bases, and 20 bases lay in between. In DNA, the CDR3 is TGTGCCAGCAGTTTAGGTCACTCACCGGGCCCAAGTTACGAGCAGTACTTC. Residues: CASSLGHSPGPSYEQYF.

The rearrangement joins TRBV10-3 to TRBJ1-5; D not certain. V was cut by 0 bases and J by 2 bases, with 17 bases left in between. The CDR3 runs 18 residues. The germline V gene encodes CDR1 ENHRY and CDR2 SYGVKD. CDR3 nucleotide sequence: TGTGCCATCAGTGAGTCTGCGGCCCGTGGAGGTCGCAATCAGCCCCAGCATTTT. Amino acids: CAISESAARGGRNQPQHF.

The rearrangement joins TRBV5-1 to TRBJ2-3; TRBD1 matches 8 bases. The V segment lost 1 base and the J segment 0 bases; nucleotides outside the gene matches: 1. CDR3 length: 15 residues. Germline CDR1 SGHRS, CDR2 YFSETQ. The DNA for the CDR3 is TGCGCCAGCAGCTTGCAGGGGGCGAGCACAGATACGCAGTATTTT. This encodes CASSLQGASTDTQYF.

This rearrangement joins TRBV7-2 to TRBJ1-2; D gene unclear. CDR1 and CDR2 from the germline V gene are SGHTA and FQGNSA. Trimming took 1 base from V and 4 from J, leaving 7 bases between them. The length of the CDR3 is 13 residues. CDR3 region: CASSLELSYGYTF. DNA for the CDR3: TGTGCCAGCAGCTTAGAGTTGTCCTATGGCTACACCTTC.

The table lists this clonotype with a few counts. The chain has TRBV29-1 and TRBJ1-2, with unresolved D. This CDR3 comprises 14 residues. CDR1 SQVTM and CDR2 ANQGSEA come from the germline V gene. The V end was cut by 1 base, the J end by 4 bases, with 13 bases between. CDR3 DNA: TGCAGCGTTGAAGGTGGGGATTGGAGCTATGGCTACACCTTC. Translating it yields CSVEGGDWSYGYTF.

The table lists this clonotype with a few counts. The V call is TRBV6-5, the J call TRBJ2-1; no firm D call. The V end was cut by 2 bases, the J end by 4 bases, with 21 bases between. This CDR3 spans 18 amino acids. The germline gives CDR1 MNHEY, CDR2 SVGAGI. The CDR3: CASSYPSKVFLGYNEQFF. CDR3 DNA: TGTGCCAGCAGTTACCCCAGCAAAGTCTTTTTAGGATACAATGAGCAGTTCTTC.